This TCR beta chain was recorded in a study of cytomegalovirus exposure and HLA in healthy donors. Regarding the study as a whole: Excluded were some V segments that proved indistinguishable, including TRBV6-2 and TRBV6-3. As a later analysis revealed, most CMV-associated TCR beta chains appeared HLA-restricted. Reported results showed that the classifier diagnosed cytomegalovirus status with high specificity and sensitivity.

This clone was counted between two and nine times. Its specificity is not known. Within the sample, other DNA sequences also encode this same CDR3. Primers included in the PCR were 60 Vbeta and 13 Jbeta primers. The data were produced by immunoSEQ multiplex PCR, yet TCRdb's version contains in-frame clones alone and is incomplete. The sample records some 120,000 clones, around 75% being singletons. This CDR3 region has 13 residues. The V end was cut by 1 base, the J end by 6 bases, with 8 bases between. Germline CDR1 is SGHRS and CDR2 is YFSETQ. Nominal health characterized the donors when sampled, though unrecorded immune exposures were likely.

This clonotype was obtained from a woman aged 25 to 39 in good health and CMV-seronegative. The genes are TRBV5-1 and TRBJ1-5; D is unresolved. Sequencing input: PBMCs. CDR3 DNA: TGCGCCAGCAGCTTGTCCGGGAGTCAGCCCCAGCATTTT. It encodes CASSLSGSQPQHF.